What follows are 21 T cell receptor beta chains derived from one specimen sequenced in a study of cytomegalovirus exposure and HLA in healthy donors. 13 Jbeta primers and 60 Vbeta primers were used for the PCR. The assay was immunoSEQ multiplex PCR, and TCRdb's table has in-frame clones only and misses some. Of tens of thousands of clones listed, more than 75% are singletons. Sequenced sample: PBMCs. All receptors derive from a man between 18 and 35 years old in good health and CMV-seronegative.

The chain is built from TRBV21-1 and TRBJ2-2; TRBD1, the D gene given by the table, was not confirmed from the DNA. TRBV21-1 is deemed a pseudogene. The CDR3 runs 15 residues. The CDR3 sequence is CASSTKDRGIGELFF. The CDR3 DNA sequence: TGTGCCAGCAGCACAAAAGACAGGGGGATCGGGGAGCTGTTTTTT.

The genes are TRBV5-6 and TRBJ2-2; 9 nucleotides match TRBD1. The CDR3 is 15 residues long. Germline CDR1 reads SGHDT; CDR2 reads YYEEEE. V lost 4 bases, J lost 5 bases, and 6 bases stayed unmatched. CDR3 in DNA: TGTGCCAGCAGCCCGGGACAGGGTCTTACCGGGGAGCTGTTTTTT. Translating it yields CASSPGQGLTGELFF.

This chain links TRBV7-2 with TRBJ1-2, with 9 bases identical to TRBD1. V lost 1 base to trimming and J lost 5 bases; unmatched junction nucleotides: 8. Germline V gene lookup returns CDR1 SGHTA and CDR2 FQGNSA. The CDR3 sequence is 16 residues long. The CDR3 sequence: CASSLVGTGTTYGYTF. CDR3 nucleotide sequence: TGTGCCAGCAGCTTAGTGGGGACAGGGACGACTTATGGCTACACCTTC.

V gene TRBV5-1 combines with J gene TRBJ2-1; D might be TRBD2 (6 bases). The CDR3 totals 16 residues. V was trimmed by 1 base and J by 7 bases, leaving 18 bases between them. Germline CDR1 reads SGHRS; CDR2 reads YFSETQ. The CDR3 sequence is CASSLLPGVDLNEQFF. The CDR3 DNA is TGCGCCAGCAGCTTGCTTCCGGGGGTCGACTTAAATGAGCAGTTCTTC.

CDR3 in DNA: TGTGCCAGCAGCCCCGATTGGGCCAGCACAGATACGCAGTATTTT. This translates into CASSPDWASTDTQYF. The chain carries TRBV5-4 and TRBJ2-3; D gene ambiguous. Germline loops: CDR1 SGHNT, CDR2 YYREEE (reference sequence). The V end was cut by 4 bases, the J end by 0 bases, with 12 bases between. This CDR3 comprises 15 residues.

The rearrangement links TRBV15 to TRBJ2-5, with a possible D match to TRBD2 (6 bases). Germline assignment: CDR1 LNHNV and CDR2 YYDKDF (reference sequence). This CDR3 is built from 18 residues. Trimming took 0 bases from V and 1 from J, leaving 18 bases between them. This CDR3 is CATSRDAGRDGLQETQYF. The CDR3, as DNA: TGTGCCACCAGCAGAGATGCGGGGCGGGATGGGCTCCAAGAGACCCAGTACTTC.

This clone occurred once. The rearrangement uses TRBV27 and TRBJ1-1, with D unresolved. V shed 5 bases and J shed 1 base, with 14 bases lying between them. The CDR3 sequence is 15 residues long. The V gene's germline CDR1 is MNHEY and CDR2 SMNVEV (reference sequence). The CDR3 DNA is TGTGCCAGCAGTCCCCTAAGAGGGTGGAACACTGAAGCTTTCTTT. This translates into CASSPLRGWNTEAFF.

V gene TRBV30 combines with J gene TRBJ1-3; the match to TRBD1 covers 7 bases. The CDR3 spans 13 residues. The germline gives CDR1 GTSNPN, CDR2 SVGIG (reference sequence). V shed 8 bases, J shed 1 base, and the junction held 5 bases outside the gene matches. The CDR3 DNA reads TGTGCCGGAAAACAGGGGTCTGGAAACACCATATATTTT. Translation gives CAGKQGSGNTIYF.

V gene TRBV25-1 combines with J gene TRBJ2-1; perhaps TRBD2 as D (5 bases). Germline CDR1 and CDR2: MGHDK and SYGVNS. The CDR3 contains 14 residues. V was shortened by 5 bases and J by 0 bases, with 8 bases between the two germline ends. CDR3 amino acids: CASSLGSSYNEQFF. As DNA, the CDR3 is TGTGCCAGCAGTTTAGGGAGCTCCTACAATGAGCAGTTCTTC.

The chain has TRBV7-9 and TRBJ2-3; tentative D call: TRBD1 (5 bases). The germline CDR1 and CDR2 sequences are SEHNR and FQNEAQ (reference sequence). V lost 3 bases to trimming and J lost 2 bases, with 12 bases between them. This CDR3 spans 15 amino acids. The CDR3 coding sequence is TGTGCCAGCAGCTTGGCAGGGTCGAACACAGATACGCAGTATTTT. This encodes CASSLAGSNTDTQYF.

This clone was observed a single time. This chain links TRBV28 with TRBJ1-1; D unclear. V dropped 2 bases and J dropped 1 base, with 8 bases sitting between them. CDR1 is MDHEN, CDR2 SYDVKM, per germline. The CDR3 has 14 residues. CDR3 DNA sequence: TGTGCCAGCAGTTTAACAGTACCGAACACTGAAGCTTTCTTT. Translated, it gives CASSLTVPNTEAFF.

This rearrangement joins TRBV13 to TRBJ1-1; TRBD1 might be the D (5 bases). Trimming took off 5 bases at V and 1 base at J, with 14 bases between the two ends. The CDR3 has 15 amino acids. Germline V gives CDR1 PRHDT, CDR2 FYEKMQ (reference sequence). CDR3 residues: CASSLQSGGNTEAFF. CDR3 DNA: TGTGCCAGCAGCCTACAGAGCGGGGGGAACACTGAAGCTTTCTTT.

This clone was seen more than once but under ten times. The chain is built from TRBV19 and TRBJ2-7, with a possible D match to TRBD2 (6 bases). CDR1 LNHDA and CDR2 SQIVND come from the germline V gene (reference sequence). The CDR3 runs to 12 residues. V dropped 6 bases and J dropped 5 bases, with 11 bases sitting between them. CDR3 in DNA: TGTGCCAGTAGCCGGGACTTGCACGAGCAGTACTTC. It codes for CASSRDLHEQYF.

This clone showed up just a few times. V and J are TRBV19 and TRBJ2-1; D is uncertain. CDR1 and CDR2 (germline): LNHDA, SQIVND (reference sequence). The CDR3 extends over 15 amino acids. The V end lost 0 bases, the J end lost 2 bases, and 8 bases lay between the germline ends. The CDR3 DNA reads as TGTGCCAGTAGTATAGAGAGTCAGGCCTACAATGAGCAGTTCTTC. It specifies CASSIESQAYNEQFF.

The rearrangement links TRBV28 to TRBJ1-5; D gene ambiguous. Trimming took off 7 bases at V and 7 bases at J, with 11 bases between the two ends. The CDR3 runs to 12 residues. Germline V gene sequence: CDR1 MDHEN, CDR2 SYDVKM. CDR3 bases: TGTGCCAGCATCGCTCTAGGACAGCCCCAGCATTTT. Translated: CASIALGQPQHF.

The chain uses TRBV28 and TRBJ2-5, with 12 bases lining up with TRBD2. Trimming took 5 bases from V and 2 from J; bases not matched to a gene: 6. CDR1 and CDR2 (germline): MDHEN, SYDVKM. The length of the CDR3 is 16 residues. This CDR3 is CASSPSGRAAQETQYF. In DNA form, the CDR3 reads TGTGCCAGCAGTCCTAGCGGGAGGGCCGCACAAGAGACCCAGTACTTC. Using reference TRBV28 and TRBJ2-5 for the parts outside the CDR3, the full variable domain is DVKVTQSSRYLVKRTGEKVFLECVQDMDHENMFWYRQDPGLGLRLIYFSYDVKMKEKGDIPEGYSVSREKKERFSLILESASTNQTSMYLCASSPSGRAAQETQYFGPGTRLLVL.

The rearrangement links TRBV18 to TRBJ1-6; tentative D call: TRBD1 (6 bases). Germline CDR1 and CDR2: KGHSH and LQKENI. Trimming stripped 6 bases from V and 7 bases from J, with 10 bases between. The CDR3 consists of 13 residues. CDR3 amino acids: CASSDQGNSPLHF. In nucleotides, the CDR3 is TGTGCCAGCTCTGACCAGGGGAATTCACCCCTCCACTTT. Filled out from reference TRBV18 and TRBJ1-6, the complete variable domain reads NAGVMQNPRHLVRRRGQEARLRCSPMKGHSHVYWYRQLPEEGLKFMVYLQKENIIDESGMPKERFSAEFPKEGPSILRIQQVVRGDSAAYFCASSDQGNSPLHFGNGTRLTVT.

This chain uses TRBV4-3 with TRBJ1-1, with TRBD1 as a possible D gene (6 bases). This CDR3 has 17 amino acids. The ends were cut back, 4 bases at V and 2 bases at J, with 20 bases in the middle. From germline, CDR1 is LGHNA and CDR2 YSLEER. The CDR3 spells CASSPTLQGIRNTEAFF. CDR3 nucleotides: TGCGCCAGCAGCCCCACACTCCAGGGGATTCGAAACACTGAAGCTTTCTTT.

This clone is a singleton in its sample. The CDR3 coding sequence is TGTGCCAGCAGAAATCCAGGACAGCGCACTGAAGCTTTCTTT. Translating it yields CASRNPGQRTEAFF. The V call is TRBV6-5, the J call TRBJ1-1, with a tentative D call TRBD1 (6 bases). Trimming took off 6 bases at V and 4 bases at J, with 15 bases between the two ends. Per germline, CDR1 MNHEY and CDR2 SVGAGI. This CDR3 has 14 amino acids.

The J gene is TRBJ2-5, the V gene TRBV6-1; tentative D call: TRBD1 (6 bases). The CDR3 covers 14 residues. Germline loops: CDR1 MNHNS, CDR2 SASEGT. Trimming cost V 6 bases and J 1 base, with 12 bases left between them. The CDR3 reads CASSPGTFQETQYF. DNA of the CDR3: TGTGCCAGCAGCCCCGGGACATTCCAAGAGACCCAGTACTTC.

J is TRBJ1-3 and V is TRBV7-2; D is uncertain. The V end was cut by 2 bases, the J end by 5 bases, with 7 bases between. The germline CDR1 and CDR2 sequences are SGHTA and FQGNSA. The CDR3 sequence is 13 residues long. CDR3 in amino acids: CASSLPGRNTIYF. The CDR3 nucleotides are TGTGCCAGCAGCTTACCGGGTAGAAACACCATATATTTT.